This T cell receptor (beta chain) appears in the sequencing data of a study of blood T cell repertoires in COVID-19. Study as a whole: COVID-19 samples from acute and convalescent phases originated in the United States, Italy and Spain. T cells, B-cell-depleted T cells, or PBMCs supplied cDNA or gDNA.

As originally analysed: Amplification from reference gene primers served as the basis for estimated nucleated cell counts. Some clones are missing from TCRdb's copy, which holds only in-frame ones; the method was immunoSEQ multiplex PCR. From that table come the V and J calls and clone size; the DNA was used to work out D and trimming. The sample lists about 290,000 clones; 75% to 90% were seen once. Germline V gives CDR1 LGHNA, CDR2 YSLEER. V gave up 1 base and J gave up 0 bases, with 9 bases separating them. The CDR3 is made up of 15 amino acids. Note on this clone: It may be a read error: a sequence one base away is much more abundant.

The receptor's source is a woman aged 25 to 39 with active or convalescent COVID-19. The genes are TRBV4-3 and TRBJ1-1; D not resolved. What was sequenced was peripheral blood. The CDR3 spells CASSQVEGMNTEAFF. The CDR3 DNA reads as TGCGCCAGCAGCCAAGTGGAGGGAATGAACACTGAAGCTTTCTTT.